This T cell receptor beta chain is from a study of cytomegalovirus exposure and HLA in healthy donors. PCR involved 60 Vbeta and 13 Jbeta primers. Repertoires were generated with immunoSEQ multiplex PCR, while TCRdb's copy carries only in-frame clones and drops some. Of some 120,000 clones listed, roughly four fifths are singletons. The TCR sequence derives from a male donor in good health and CMV-seropositive. The material sequenced was PBMCs.

The CDR3, as DNA: TGCGCCAGCAGCTCGGGGGGCAGGGTCATCTCTGGGGCCAACGTCCTGACTTTC. Its translation: CASSSGGRVISGANVLTF. J is TRBJ2-6 and V is TRBV5-1; possible D gene TRBD2, 7 bases. The CDR3 contains 18 residues. The V gene lost 3 bases and the J gene lost 0 bases, with 16 bases spanning the gap. Germline CDR1 is SGHRS and CDR2 is YFSETQ.